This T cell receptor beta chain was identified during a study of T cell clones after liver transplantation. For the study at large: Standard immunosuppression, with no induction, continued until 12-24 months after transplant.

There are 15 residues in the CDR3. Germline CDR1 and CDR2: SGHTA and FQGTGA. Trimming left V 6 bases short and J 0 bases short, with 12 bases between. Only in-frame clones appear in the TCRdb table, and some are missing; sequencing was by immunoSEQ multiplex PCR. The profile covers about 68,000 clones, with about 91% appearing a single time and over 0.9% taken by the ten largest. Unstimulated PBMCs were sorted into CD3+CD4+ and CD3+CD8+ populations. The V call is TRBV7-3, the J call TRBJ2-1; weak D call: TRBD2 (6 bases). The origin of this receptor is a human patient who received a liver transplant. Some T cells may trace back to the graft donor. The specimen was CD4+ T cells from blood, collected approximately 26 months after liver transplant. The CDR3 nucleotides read TGTGCCAGCAGTTTAGCGGTAAGCTCCTACAATGAGCAGTTCTTC. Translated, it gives CASSLAVSSYNEQFF.